This TCR beta chain stems from a study of tumor T cells in aggressive B-cell lymphoma. This clone came up a few times. Using immunoSEQ multiplex PCR, the repertoire was profiled, and TCRdb retains in-frame clones only, with some absent. The table lists 9,500 to 10,000 clones, roughly 85% of them singletons. The CDR3 is 15 amino acids. Deletions cut 0 bases from V and 8 bases from J, with 15 bases between. From germline, CDR1 is SGHTS and CDR2 YDEGEE. Sequenced sample: tumor tissue. The origin of this receptor is an adult with diffuse large B cell lymphoma. This chain connects TRBV5-8 to TRBJ1-3; D unresolved. The CDR3 region has the DNA TGTGCCAGCAGCTTGGAAGGCAGGCAAGTGGACACCATATATTTT. Translating gives CASSLEGRQVDTIYF.